This TCR beta chain is drawn from a study of siplizumab effects on memory and regulatory T cells. Study-wide results and limits: The mean Treg-derived percentage of mappable alloreactive CD4+ clones was approximately 68% with siplizumab compared with under 30% in controls. Naive T cells looked more diverse than memory cells and looked like major alloresponse contributors.

In the case of this clone: Its matching antigen is unknown.

The CDR3 is 14 residues long. J gave up 4 bases and V 6 bases, and 5 bases lay outside the gene matches. The germline CDR1 and CDR2 sequences are MNHEY and SVGAGI. Measured with immunoSEQ multiplex PCR; TCRdb has only the in-frame clones, and not every one. This table has around 86,000 clones, approximately 95% appearing once. Specimen: non-Treg CD4+ T cells sorted from blood. The TCR was taken from a human donor in good health. The chain uses TRBV6-5 and TRBJ1-3, with 8 bases fitting TRBD1. CDR3 in DNA: TGTGCCAGCAGACGGACAGGGTCCGGAAACACCATATATTTT. Protein: CASRRTGSGNTIYF.